This T cell receptor (beta chain) derives from a study of control samples from healthy donors and cancer patients. This clone was observed a few times. Trimming left V 5 bases short and J 9 bases short, with 15 bases between. Per germline, CDR1 SGHDT and CDR2 YYEEEE. This CDR3 has 13 residues. TCRdb's copy holds only in-frame clones and misses some; the assay was immunoSEQ multiplex PCR. The sample yields some 100,000 clones, roughly nine tenths seen once. Sequenced sample: blood. The clonotype originates from a woman in her forties or fifties in good health. This chain links TRBV5-6 with TRBJ2-1; D gene ambiguous. DNA for the CDR3: TGTGCCAGCAGTTTCGGCCCCCCGGGTGAGCAGTTCTTC. This codes for CASSFGPPGEQFF.